This paragraph reports one T cell receptor beta chain. The data derive from a study of T-cell memory formation after mild COVID-19. Whole-study context: The TCR clusters were mostly specific to one donor.

The CDR3 length is 15 residues. Trimming removed 1 base at V and 6 bases at J, with 16 bases between. TCRdb re-called the 5' RACE reads through MiXCR, storing one row per CDR3 protein. The sample carries about 560,000 distinct CDR3 sequences, roughly 20% recorded once. Sequencing used PBMCs or a T cell subset sorted from them (not recorded which). This clonotype was obtained from an adult woman who had mild COVID-19 (a few samples of this study predate the infection). Cell type and time point are not known. The chain joins TRBV12-3 or TRBV12-4 to TRBJ2-7, with a weak D call TRBD2 (5 bases). CDR3 loop: CASSLVRVGVTEQYF. In DNA, the CDR3 is TGTGCCAGCAGTTTAGTGCGGGTGGGAGTCACCGAGCAGTACTTC.